This T cell receptor (beta chain) appears in the sequencing data of a study of T-cell memory formation after mild COVID-19. Study-wide context: TCR clusters were mostly donor specific. Study conclusions and caveats: CD4+ clones that contracted lay mainly in CM and EM; CD8+ ones lay in EMRA. Pre-infection memory carried some responding clones, suggesting that cross-reactive memory joined.

This clonotype was counted at least ten times. Its specificity is not known. The CDR3 runs to 14 residues. In germline, CDR1 is KGHSH, CDR2 LQKENI. Germline trimming cut 3 bases from V and 2 bases from J; bases unmatched to any gene: 2. From 5'RACE with constant-segment primers came TCR alpha and TCR beta cDNA libraries that carried sample barcodes and UMIs. Each CDR3 protein gets one entry after TCRdb re-called the 5' RACE reads with MiXCR. The data contain about 620,000 distinct CDR3 sequences, 15% to 20% of them seen just once; the ten biggest clones take up approximately 12%. This TCR came from an adult woman who had mild COVID-19 (a few samples of this study predate the infection). Cell type and time point are not known. The rearrangement links TRBV18 to TRBJ2-3; 7 bases align to TRBD1. Sequencing was carried out using PBMCs or a T cell subset sorted from them (not recorded which). In nucleotides, the CDR3 is TGTGCCAGCTCACCCACAGGGGCCACAGATACGCAGTATTTT. Translation: CASSPTGATDTQYF. Full variable domain (rest looked up from reference TRBV18 and TRBJ2-3): NAGVMQNPRHLVRRRGQEARLRCSPMKGHSHVYWYRQLPEEGLKFMVYLQKENIIDESGMPKERFSAEFPKEGPSILRIQQVVRGDSAAYFCASSPTGATDTQYFGPGTRLTVL.